These T cell receptor beta chains were read from a single sample in a study of radiation and T cells in renal cell carcinoma. Assay: immunoSEQ multiplex PCR; the TCRdb copy retains only in-frame clones and omits some. The sample carries approximately 150,000 clones, over 65% recorded once. The sequenced sample was blood, obtained from a patient whose treatment included radiotherapy and nephrectomy. These receptors all come from a woman aged 45-59 years with renal cell carcinoma. Both conserved end residues are part of each CDR3. D genes are given only for firm matches. Expanded clones are given a class, and other clones once, few, many or no size at all.

d_call	cdr3_length	v_call	clone_size	j_call	cdr3_aa	cdr3_nt
NA	15	TRBV6-6	NA	TRBJ1-5	CASSPTGQGHQPQHF	TGTGCCAGCAGCCCGACTGGGCAGGGTCATCAGCCCCAGCATTTT
TRBD1	16	TRBV5-1	NA	TRBJ2-7	CASSSGTGGVRYEQYF	TGCGCCAGCAGCTCCGGGACAGGGGGCGTTCGGTACGAGCAGTACTTC
NA	13	TRBV7-2	many	TRBJ2-7	CASSWVQADEQYF	TGTGCCAGCAGCTGGGTTCAGGCGGACGAGCAGTACTTC
TRBD1	16	TRBV5-4	NA	TRBJ1-1	CASSLYPDRGNTEAFF	TGTGCCAGCAGCTTGTATCCGGACAGGGGTAACACTGAAGCTTTCTTT
NA	12	TRBV18	NA	TRBJ1-1	CASSSPGGEAFF	TGTGCCAGCTCCTCACCGGGCGGTGAAGCTTTCTTT
NA	15	TRBV7-9	NA	TRBJ1-2	CASNKGGGENYGYTF	TGTGCCAGCAACAAAGGCGGCGGAGAGAACTATGGCTACACCTTC
NA	14	TRBV10-3	NA	TRBJ2-7	CAISEGGTYYEQYF	TGTGCCATCAGTGAGGGGGGGACTTACTACGAGCAGTACTTC
NA	15	TRBV19	once	TRBJ2-1	CASSISVSSYNEQFF	TGTGCCAGTAGTATCAGCGTTAGCTCCTACAATGAGCAGTTCTTC
TRBD2	14	TRBV2	NA	TRBJ2-2	CASSGLADTGELFF	TGTGCCAGTTCGGGACTAGCAGACACCGGGGAGCTGTTTTTT
NA	14	TRBV27	NA	TRBJ1-2	CASSFSGLSYGYTF	TGTGCCAGCAGTTTTTCAGGGCTGTCCTATGGCTACACCTTC